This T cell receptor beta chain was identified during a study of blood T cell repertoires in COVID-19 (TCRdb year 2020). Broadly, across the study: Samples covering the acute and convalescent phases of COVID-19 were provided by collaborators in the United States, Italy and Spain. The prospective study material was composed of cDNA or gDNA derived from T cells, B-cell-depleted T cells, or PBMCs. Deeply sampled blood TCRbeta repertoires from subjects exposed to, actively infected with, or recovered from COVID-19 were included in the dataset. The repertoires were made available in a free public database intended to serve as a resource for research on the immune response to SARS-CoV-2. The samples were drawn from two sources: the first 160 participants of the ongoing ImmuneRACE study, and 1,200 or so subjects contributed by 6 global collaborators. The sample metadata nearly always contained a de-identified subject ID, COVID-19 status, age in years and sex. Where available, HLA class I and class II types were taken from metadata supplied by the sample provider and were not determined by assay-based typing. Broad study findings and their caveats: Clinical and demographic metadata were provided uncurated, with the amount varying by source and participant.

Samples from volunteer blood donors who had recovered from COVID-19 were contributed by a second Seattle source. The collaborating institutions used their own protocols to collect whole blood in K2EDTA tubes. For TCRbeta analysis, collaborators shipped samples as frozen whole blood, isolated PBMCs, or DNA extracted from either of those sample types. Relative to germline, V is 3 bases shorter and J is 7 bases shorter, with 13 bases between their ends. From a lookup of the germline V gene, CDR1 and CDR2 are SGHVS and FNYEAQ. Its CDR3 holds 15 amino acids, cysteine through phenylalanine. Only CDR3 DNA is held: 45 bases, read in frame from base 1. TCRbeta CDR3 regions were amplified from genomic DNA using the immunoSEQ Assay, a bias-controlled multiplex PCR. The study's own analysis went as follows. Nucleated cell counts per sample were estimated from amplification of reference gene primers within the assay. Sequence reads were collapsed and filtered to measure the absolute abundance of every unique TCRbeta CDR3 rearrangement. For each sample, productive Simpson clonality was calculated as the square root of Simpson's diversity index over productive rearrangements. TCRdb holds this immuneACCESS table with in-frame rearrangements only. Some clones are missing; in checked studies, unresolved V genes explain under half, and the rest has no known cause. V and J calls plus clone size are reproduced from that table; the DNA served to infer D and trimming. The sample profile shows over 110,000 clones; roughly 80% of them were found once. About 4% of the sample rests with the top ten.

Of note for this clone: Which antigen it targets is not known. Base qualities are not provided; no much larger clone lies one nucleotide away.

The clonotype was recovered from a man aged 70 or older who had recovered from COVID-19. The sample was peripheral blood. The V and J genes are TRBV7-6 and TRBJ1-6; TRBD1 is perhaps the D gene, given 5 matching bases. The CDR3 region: CASSFGQAPNSPLHF. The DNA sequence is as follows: TGTGCCAGCAGCTTTGGACAAGCTCCAAATTCACCCCTCCACTTT. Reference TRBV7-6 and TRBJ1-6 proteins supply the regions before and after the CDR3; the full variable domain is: GAGVSQSPRYKVTKRGQDVALRCDPISGHVSLYWYRQALGQGPEFLTYFNYEAQQDKSGLPNDRFSAERPEGSISTLTIQRTEQRDSAMYRCASSFGQAPNSPLHFGNGTRLTVT.